This TCR beta chain was profiled in a study of cytomegalovirus exposure and HLA in healthy donors (dated by TCRdb to about 2017). For context, the study as a whole: An earlier analysis of roughly 630 of the donors reported about 290 Gb of sequence data and some 120 million unique TCR beta sequences from approximately 180 million T cells. An early release that covered more than 550 HLA-typed donors contained approximately 320 gigabases of sequencing data and about 84 million unique TCR sequences. Of the roughly 400 genotyped donors, 81% fell in the genetic ancestry cluster associated with self-reported Caucasian donors. The study aimed to test whether cataloging public T cell receptors could reveal signatures of past pathogen exposure. The study profiled the T cell repertoires of hundreds of subjects by immunosequencing and related them to cytomegalovirus serostatus. Besides the first cohort of some 670 subjects, a separate validation cohort made up of roughly 120 different subjects was used. The study combined high-throughput TCR immunosequencing, statistical association of individual TCRs with disease status, and machine learning to predict cytomegalovirus infection status. In a later analysis, previously published TCR beta repertoires from 500 to 750 donors were re-analyzed and high-resolution HLA genotyping was added so that TCR occurrence patterns could be studied. Rather than drawing on any new phenotypic data, the later analysis identified candidate immune exposures from TCR beta sequences and the way those sequences occurred across donors. An earlier analysis of 500 to 750 of the donors applied high-throughput TCR beta sequencing to assess whether each TCR beta V gene segment acted as functional or pseudogenic. Donor age, sex, ethnicity and CMV serostatus were compiled together with the repertoire data. In a later genetic analysis, genome-wide SNP genotypes for about 65% of the 666 donors were used, and that subset was treated as a discovery cohort. All discovery cohort repertoires had been generated using a single sequencing platform. HLA typing included class I and class II loci at four-digit resolution. Typing coverage varied by locus: about 620-640 donors for A, B, C, DRB1 and DQB1; roughly 500 for DQA1; over 600 for DPA1; around 450 for DPB1. Because of strong linkage in the cohort, roughly five DR-DQ haplotypes were treated as single units for association and clustering. Among about 400 genotyped donors of the cohort, an average of about 220,000 unique TCR beta nucleotide sequences was sequenced per donor, of which about 18% were non-productive. Here is what the overall study found, with its caveats: This cohort had only TCR beta chains sequenced, and the lack of alpha or paired-chain data limited which features could be detected. Some IMGT-functional V segments, including TRBV6-2 and TRBV6-3, could not be distinguished by the 87-base-pair reads and were therefore excluded. In both the original and validation cohorts, the classifier was reported to diagnose cytomegalovirus status with high specificity and sensitivity. The study listed around 160 TCR beta chains as associated with cytomegalovirus. The authors suggested that the approach could potentially be generalized to other disease states and immunological phenotypes. Roughly uniform sequencing depth across donors was assumed in presence/absence analyses, although this assumption may not hold. In a later analysis, HLA-associated TCR beta chains showed more clonal expansion and lower generation probabilities than non-associated chains that were equally common. According to a later analysis, parvovirus B19, influenza, CMV and Epstein-Barr virus appeared linked to several top co-occurrence clusters. Most CMV-associated TCR beta chains appeared to be HLA-restricted in a later analysis, and the HLA associations seemed to be driven largely by CMV exposure. A further reported finding was that TCR beta sequences accurately predicted the HLA-A and HLA-B alleles for most subjects in the first cohort. The earlier analysis of 450 to 700 of the donors excluded some 15 rarely observed V segments, including chromosome 9 orphons, because counts were too low. Across donors, most TCR sequences were observed very rarely, whereas some public TCRs were present in many individuals. Three of the identified cytomegalovirus-associated TCR beta chains were confirmed in vitro to be specific for cytomegalovirus antigens. Linkage disequilibrium might explain the correlated functional status among segregating V segments, but an unknown experimental factor could not be ruled out. In an earlier analysis of some 540 of the donors, most TCR beta V segments appeared in productive rearrangements about 87% or about 30% of the time, broadly matching IMGT annotations. A later analysis found that TCR association rates varied across HLA loci, with DRB1 alleles showing the most associated TCRs and HLA-C alleles the fewest. When HLA alleles, especially DR and DQ, strongly co-occurred, attributing TCR associations to individual alleles was difficult. Because HLA typing was unavailable for some donors at each locus, only the typed subset was used in association tests. An association between a missense DCLRE1C variant and V-gene and J-gene trimming of TCR beta chains was found in a later genetic analysis and replicated in an independent cohort. At a false discovery rate of 0.05, a later analysis linked about 17,000 TCR beta sequences to specific HLA alleles. For the cohort, immune exposure information was limited to CMV serostatus. In a later genetic analysis, fewer N-insertions in productive TCRs were reported among donors in an Asian-associated ancestry cluster than the roughly 670-donor mean. The sequencing pipeline was judged likely to have produced a cluster of highly shared sequence variants as a technical artifact.

In total, just over 650 healthy bone marrow donors made up the cohort. All cohort members were sampled while nominally healthy, although unrecorded immune exposures were likely present. The donor tested CMV seropositive and was one of the 289 seropositive cohort members. Every donor gave a peripheral blood sample, and the peripheral blood mononuclear cells from that sample were used for TCR beta sequencing. Genomic DNA extraction from the blood cell samples was performed with the Qiagen DNeasy Blood Extraction Kit. Of note for this clone: Its antigen is still unknown. Base quality data are lacking; no much larger clone is found one base away.

The library came from the immunoSEQ multiplex PCR assay. The multiplex PCR relied on a mix of 60 forward primers for TCR Vbeta segments and 13 reverse primers for TCR Jbeta segments. The CDR3 region of rearranged TCR beta genes was amplified from genomic DNA by a multiplex PCR assay. Amplified TCR beta libraries were sequenced as 87-base-pair reads on the Illumina HiSeq System. Per the source publication's procedure: A later analysis counted around 72 million unique TCR beta chains across the 650 to 700 repertoires, and roughly 10 million of these chains were shared by at least two donors. To remove PCR and sequencing errors, raw reads were error-corrected and collapsed into unique sequences using a nearest-neighbor algorithm that merged closely related sequences. Alignment of CDR3 sequences to IMGT reference sequences was used to assign V, D and J gene segments. For a sequence to be retained, a match of at least six nucleotides was required to both a V gene segment and a J gene segment. Rearrangements were called productive when the CDR3 lacked stop codons and stayed in frame with V and J; all others were non-productive. Following IMGT convention, CDR3 was defined as the stretch from the second conserved V-encoded cysteine up to the conserved J-encoded phenylalanine. In an earlier analysis of just under 600 of the donors, sequences lacking an unambiguous match to a single V gene segment were excluded. In an earlier analysis of approximately 590 of the donors, V segments were called functional above 56.7% productive rearrangements and were called segregating when the between-donor standard deviation exceeded 5%. A statistical classification framework was developed to diagnose cytomegalovirus status using the catalog of TCR beta chain sequences. In a later analysis, V and J genes were assigned by comparing TCR nucleotide sequences against IMGT/GENE-DB human TR gene sequences. A later analysis assigned CDR3 sequences and most-parsimonious VDJ recombination scenarios with the TCRdist pipeline. In a later analysis, each TCR beta chain was defined by its CDR3 amino acid sequence together with its V-gene family, and reads without a unique V-gene family were excluded. A later analysis removed 450 to 600 highly shared, low-generation-probability nucleotide sequences to deal with suspected cross-contamination and a sequencing artifact. In a later analysis, a clonal expansion index was calculated for each public chain from normalized within-repertoire ranks of inferred template counts. In a later analysis, generation probabilities were computed using a VDJ recombination model fitted to out-of-frame rearrangements, and the results were checked against IGoR. A later analysis scored TCR-TCR, TCR-HLA and TCR-CMV co-occurrence with hypergeometric tests, applying a repertoire-size bias correction to TCR pairs. A later analysis estimated false discovery rates by permuting HLA or CMV assignments 20 times. In a later analysis, co-occurring TCRs were grouped using DBSCAN, with TCRdist sequence similarity added in when clustering inside HLA-allele-positive subsets. Repertoires with fewer than 30,000 or more than 120,000 public chains, plus five repertoires with anomalous nucleotide sharing, were excluded from co-occurrence clustering. TCRdb obtained this table from immuneACCESS and retained in-frame rearrangements with V and J assigned. These tables miss some clones; where compared with another copy, unresolved V genes account for less than half of the shortfall, and the remainder is unexplained. The V and J calls and clone size are taken from that table; D and trimming were inferred from the DNA. The sample profile shows more than 150,000 clones; over 80% of them were found once. Roughly 6% of the sample is taken by the ten largest.

The CDR3 holds 16 amino acids from the cysteine to the phenylalanine. Only CDR3 DNA remains: 48 bases, in frame from the first base. The germline V end is reduced by 5 bases and the J end by 8 bases; junction bases left unmatched: 11. Reading the germline V gene gives CDR1 SGHTA and CDR2 FQGTGA. Sequences were obtained from PBMCs. The receptor's source is a man between 40 and 49 years old in good health and CMV-seropositive. The V and J segments used are TRBV7-3 and TRBJ2-3; 12 bases in the middle match TRBD2. The nucleotides read TGTGCCAGCAGCCCCGGACTAGCGGGGACTGAAACTACGCAGTATTTT. It codes for CASSPGLAGTETTQYF.